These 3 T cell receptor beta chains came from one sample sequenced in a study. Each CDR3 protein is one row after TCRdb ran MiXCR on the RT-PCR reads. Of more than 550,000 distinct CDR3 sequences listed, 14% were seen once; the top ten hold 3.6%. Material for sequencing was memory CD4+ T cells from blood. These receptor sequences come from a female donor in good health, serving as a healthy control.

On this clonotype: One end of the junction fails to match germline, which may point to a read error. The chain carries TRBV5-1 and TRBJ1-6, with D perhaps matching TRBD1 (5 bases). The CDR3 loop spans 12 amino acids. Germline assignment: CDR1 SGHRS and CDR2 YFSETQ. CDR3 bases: TGTGCCAGCAGCCTAGACAGCCGACCCCTCCACTTT. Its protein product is CASSLDSRPLHF.

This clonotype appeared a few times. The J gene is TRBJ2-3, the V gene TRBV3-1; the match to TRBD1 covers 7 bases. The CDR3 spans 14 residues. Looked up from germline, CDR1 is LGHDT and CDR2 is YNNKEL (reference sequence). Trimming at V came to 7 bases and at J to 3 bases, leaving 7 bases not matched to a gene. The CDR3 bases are TGTGCCAGCACGTTCAGGGGGACGACAGATACGCAGTATTTT. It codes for CASTFRGTTDTQYF.

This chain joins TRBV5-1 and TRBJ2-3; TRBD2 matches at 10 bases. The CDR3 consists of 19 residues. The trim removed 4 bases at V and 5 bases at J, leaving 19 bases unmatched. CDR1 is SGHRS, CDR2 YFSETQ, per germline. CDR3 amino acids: CASSRTGLASGSAGDTQYF. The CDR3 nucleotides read TGCGCCAGCAGCCGTACAGGGTTGGCTAGCGGGAGTGCGGGAGATACGCAGTATTTT. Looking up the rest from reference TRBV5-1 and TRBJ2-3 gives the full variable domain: KAGVTQTPRYLIKTRGQQVTLSCSPISGHRSVSWYQQTPGQGLQFLFEYFSETQRNKGNFPGRFSGRQFSNSRSEMNVSTLELGDSALYLCASSRTGLASGSAGDTQYFGPGTRLTVL.